One and the same sample provided the 22 T cell receptor beta chains below, sequenced in a study of blood T cells in healthy people across ages. A second roughly 6 to 11 cycle PCR used barcoded and J-beta primers. Each CDR3 protein is one row after TCRdb ran MiXCR on the 5' RACE reads. Of over 600,000 distinct CDR3 sequences listed, 46% are singletons. The sample was blood. The receptors were gathered from a man aged 80 or over in good health.

This clonotype was seen ten or more times. The V call is TRBV5-1, the J call TRBJ2-6; TRBD2 aligns across 8 bases. CDR3 length: 17 residues. The V gene's germline CDR1 is SGHRS and CDR2 YFSETQ. J lost 1 base, V lost 1 base, and 4 bases had no gene match. This CDR3 is CASSLFTGGSGANVLTF. The CDR3, as DNA: TGCGCCAGCAGCTTGTTCACGGGAGGGTCTGGGGCCAACGTCCTGACTTTC.

The V call is TRBV6-5, the J call TRBJ2-7, with unresolved D. V lost 6 bases and J lost 0, with 12 bases in between. Germline V gene lookup returns CDR1 MNHEY and CDR2 SVGAGI. The CDR3 has 14 residues. The CDR3 bases are TGTGCCAGCAGGACGGACGGATTCTCCTACGAGCAGTACTTC. The encoded protein is CASRTDGFSYEQYF.

The chain combines TRBV28 with TRBJ2-3, with 10 bases fitting TRBD2. CDR3 length: 17 amino acids. Looked up from germline, CDR1 is MDHEN and CDR2 is SYDVKM. V lost 1 base and J lost 6; bases outside the gene matches: 10. The CDR3 sequence is CASSLSASGSRRDTQYF. The CDR3 DNA follows: TGTGCCAGCAGTTTATCGGCTAGCGGGAGTAGGCGGGATACGCAGTATTTT. Full variable domain (missing parts from reference TRBV28 and TRBJ2-3): DVKVTQSSRYLVKRTGEKVFLECVQDMDHENMFWYRQDPGLGLRLIYFSYDVKMKEKGDIPEGYSVSREKKERFSLILESASTNQTSMYLCASSLSASGSRRDTQYFGPGTRLTVL.

This chain joins TRBV28 and TRBJ1-4; 9 bases agree with TRBD1. The germline gives CDR1 MDHEN, CDR2 SYDVKM. The length of the CDR3 is 15 residues. J lost 7 bases, V lost 3 bases, and 6 bases had no gene match. The DNA of the CDR3 is TGTGCCAGCAGTTTCTCGGGACAGGGAGGTGAAAAACTGTTTTTT. Translated: CASSFSGQGGEKLFF.

J is TRBJ2-7 and V is TRBV28; 8 bases are a match to TRBD2. The DNA matches TRBJ2-5 better at its end, which makes the J call doubtful. The V gene's germline CDR1 is MDHEN and CDR2 SYDVKM. The CDR3 spans 16 residues. The CDR3, as DNA: TGTGCCAGCAGTTTTAGTAGCGGGGACTCCACTAAGACCCAGTACTTC. Amino acids: CASSFSSGDSTKTQYF.

The J gene is TRBJ2-3, the V gene TRBV5-1, with D possibly being TRBD1 (6 bases). Germline V CDR1 and CDR2: SGHRS, YFSETQ. V was clipped by 7 bases and J by 3 bases, with 15 bases between them. This CDR3 is 14 amino acids long. The CDR3 region is CASGAGEITDTQYF. As DNA, the CDR3 is TGCGCCAGCGGGGCAGGGGAGATTACAGATACGCAGTATTTT.

The J gene is TRBJ1-1, the V gene TRBV27; TRBD1 matches 7 bases. Germline values: CDR1 MNHEY, CDR2 SMNVEV (reference sequence). After removal of 5 bases from V and 6 bases from J, the junction contained 9 bases not matched to a gene. The CDR3 sequence is 14 residues long. In nucleotides, the CDR3 is TGTGCCAGCAGTCCCAGGGGGGGTATCGCTGAAGCTTTCTTT. This sequence encodes CASSPRGGIAEAFF.

The chain links TRBV7-9 to TRBJ2-7; TRBD1 might be the D (6 bases). The V end lost 5 bases, the J end lost 0 bases, and 17 bases lay between the germline ends. The length of the CDR3 is 16 residues. CDR1 and CDR2 (germline): SEHNR, FQNEAQ (reference sequence). As DNA, the CDR3 is TGTGCCAGCAGCGGCGGGTCAGGACAGAGCTCCTACGAGCAGTACTTC. Protein product: CASSGGSGQSSYEQYF.

This clonotype was picked up a small number of times. This chain joins TRBV29-1 and TRBJ2-5, with 7 bases lining up with TRBD2. The CDR3 totals 14 residues. With V trimmed by 2 bases and J by 1 base, 4 bases remained unmatched. Germline V CDR1 and CDR2: SQVTM, ANQGSEA. CDR3: CSVELAAFQETQYF. The CDR3 region has the DNA TGCAGCGTTGAACTAGCGGCTTTCCAAGAGACCCAGTACTTC.

In this sample, this clonotype turned up a few times. This rearrangement joins TRBV6-6 to TRBJ1-6, with a weak D call TRBD1 (6 bases). The CDR3 consists of 14 residues. Per the germline V gene, CDR1 is MNHNY and CDR2 is SVGAGI (reference sequence). The V end lost 5 bases, the J end lost 4 bases, and 9 bases lay between the germline ends. Here the CDR3 DNA reads TGTGCCAGCAGTGGGCAGGGGTATAATTCACCCCTCCACTTT. Amino acids: CASSGQGYNSPLHF.

This clonotype was detected only once. The rearrangement uses TRBV5-1 and TRBJ1-6, with TRBD1 matching 8 bases. The CDR3 has 15 residues. Germline CDR1 reads SGHRS; CDR2 reads YFSETQ. After removal of 3 bases from V and 7 bases from J, the junction contained 6 bases not matched to a gene. In nucleotides, the CDR3 is TGCGCCAGCAGCTCTACACAGGGGGGGAATTCACCCCTCCACTTT. This codes for CASSSTQGGNSPLHF.

This clonotype turned up a few times. The chain recombines TRBV24-1 with TRBJ2-7; D remains unclear. The CDR3 totals 11 residues. Trimming cost V 4 bases and J 5 bases, with 5 bases left between them. Germline CDR1 is KGHDR and CDR2 is SFDVKD. The CDR3 nucleotides are TGTGCCACCAGTGAGGCGGACGAGCAGTACTTC. The encoded protein is CATSEADEQYF.

This clonotype has a count of ten or more. The chain links TRBV12-3 or TRBV12-4 to TRBJ2-7; tentatively, D is TRBD1 (6 bases). Trimming pared 7 bases from V and 5 bases from J, leaving 15 bases between. CDR3 length: 13 residues. For the CDR3, the DNA is TGTGCCAGCAACCTACAGGGAGCCCACGAGCAGTACTTC. Residues: CASNLQGAHEQYF.

In this sample, this clonotype turned up a few times. The V gene is TRBV5-1, the J gene TRBJ1-4, with D unclear. The V and J ends lost 0 bases and 7 bases respectively, with 10 bases between them. Germline V gene data show CDR1 as SGHRS and CDR2 as YFSETQ. CDR3 length: 14 residues. The CDR3 loop is CASSLDGFIEKLFF. The CDR3 nucleotides are TGCGCCAGCAGCTTGGACGGATTTATTGAAAAACTGTTTTTT. Together with reference TRBV5-1 and TRBJ1-4, the CDR3 gives the full variable domain: KAGVTQTPRYLIKTRGQQVTLSCSPISGHRSVSWYQQTPGQGLQFLFEYFSETQRNKGNFPGRFSGRQFSNSRSEMNVSTLELGDSALYLCASSLDGFIEKLFFGSGTQLSVL.

The rearrangement uses TRBV5-1 and TRBJ2-7; D might be TRBD2 (5 bases). V was trimmed by 7 bases and J by 4 bases, leaving 9 bases between them. The CDR3 is 11 amino acids. CDR1 SGHRS and CDR2 YFSETQ come from the germline V gene. The CDR3 bases are TGCGCCAGCGACGGGGTTTACGAGCAGTACTTC. Protein: CASDGVYEQYF.

This clonotype showed up just once. This chain uses TRBV27 with TRBJ2-7, with 7 positions matching TRBD1. V was clipped by 11 bases and J by 1 base; unmatched bases: 8. This CDR3 comprises 13 residues. Germline V gene sequence: CDR1 MNHEY, CDR2 SMNVEV (reference sequence). CDR3: CAPRGQYSYEQYF. The DNA for the CDR3 is TGTGCCCCACGGGGACAGTATTCCTACGAGCAGTACTTC.

The rearrangement uses TRBV28 and TRBJ1-6; 9 positions agree with TRBD1. This CDR3 spans 15 amino acids. V was pared by 5 bases and J by 14 bases, with 13 bases of the junction left unmatched. Germline V gene sequence: CDR1 MDHEN, CDR2 SYDVKM. CDR3 sequence: CASSGWTGAAVALHF. DNA of the CDR3: TGTGCCAGCAGTGGGTGGACAGGGGCAGCAGTTGCCCTCCACTTT.

This clonotype was counted once. The V call is TRBV10-3, the J call TRBJ2-1, with TRBD2 identical over 8 bases. Germline V gene sequence: CDR1 ENHRY, CDR2 SYGVKD. Germline trimming cut 11 bases from V and 3 bases from J; bases unmatched to any gene: 6. CDR3 size: 13 residues. The CDR3 sequence: CAPREGVYNEQFF. As DNA, the CDR3 is TGTGCCCCACGGGAGGGGGTCTACAATGAGCAGTTCTTC.

The chain employs TRBV25-1 and TRBJ1-2; TRBD1 might be the D (6 bases). The CDR3 totals 14 residues. Trimming pared 8 bases from V and 1 base from J, leaving 14 bases between. Germline CDR1 is MGHDK and CDR2 is SYGVNS. The CDR3 loop reads CASLGAADNYGYTF. The CDR3 DNA sequence: TGTGCCAGCTTGGGGGCAGCCGATAACTATGGCTACACCTTC.

The chain carries TRBV4-2 and TRBJ2-7; D is ambiguous. The CDR3 has 16 amino acids. Germline V lookup: CDR1 LGHNA, CDR2 YNFKEQ. Trimming cost V 0 bases and J 3 bases, with 15 bases left between them. The CDR3 is CASSQDRALKGYEQYF. CDR3 bases: TGTGCCAGCAGCCAAGATAGGGCACTGAAAGGCTACGAGCAGTACTTC.

Comments on this clonotype: Possible read error: a much larger clone is one base away. The chain recombines TRBV13 with TRBJ2-5; D assignment may be TRBD1 or TRBD2 (5 bases each). V shed 7 bases and J shed 11 bases, with 29 bases lying between them. The V gene's germline CDR1 is PRHDT and CDR2 FYEKMQ (reference sequence). This CDR3 contains 16 residues. The CDR3 DNA reads TGTGCCAGCACCGAGAGGGGCGGGCCTCGGAACAATGAGCAGTACTTC. This codes for CASTERGGPRNNEQYF.

In this sample, this clonotype turned up many times. The J gene is TRBJ2-3, the V gene TRBV29-1; 7 nucleotides line up with TRBD1. The CDR3 is 16 residues long. J was trimmed by 2 bases and V by 0 bases; bases with no gene match: 8. Germline CDR1 is SQVTM and CDR2 is ANQGSEA. For the CDR3, the DNA is TGCAGCGTTGAAGACTTCACAGGGGAATTCACAGATACGCAGTATTTT. This encodes CSVEDFTGEFTDTQYF.